The TCR beta chain described here comes from a study of blood T cell repertoires in COVID-19. The wider study: Some COVID-19 samples were acute and others convalescent; all came from the United States, Italy and Spain. From T cells, B-cell-depleted T cells, or PBMCs came the material, which was cDNA or gDNA.

The CDR3 is 13 amino acids. Trimming left V 5 bases short and J 4 bases short, with 11 bases between. In germline, CDR1 is ENHRY, CDR2 SYGVKD. TCRdb keeps only in-frame clones here, not all; method: immunoSEQ multiplex PCR. Of 400,000 or so clones listed, about 91% are singletons. This clonotype originated in a middle-aged woman with COVID-19, enrolled during active disease. Sequences were obtained from peripheral blood. The genes are TRBV10-3 and TRBJ1-1; perhaps TRBD1 as D (6 bases). The CDR3 region has the DNA TGTGCCATCAGTATTACAGGGCCCACTGAAGCTTTCTTT. It is translated as CAISITGPTEAFF.